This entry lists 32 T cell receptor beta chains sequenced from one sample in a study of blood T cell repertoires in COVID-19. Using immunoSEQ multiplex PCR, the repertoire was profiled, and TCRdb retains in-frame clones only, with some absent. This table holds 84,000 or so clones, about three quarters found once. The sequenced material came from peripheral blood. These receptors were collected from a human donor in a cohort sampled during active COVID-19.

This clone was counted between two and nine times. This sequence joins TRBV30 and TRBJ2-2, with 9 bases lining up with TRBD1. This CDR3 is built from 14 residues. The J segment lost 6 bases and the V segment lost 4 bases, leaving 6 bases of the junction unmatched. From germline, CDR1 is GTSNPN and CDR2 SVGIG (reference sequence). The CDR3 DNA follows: TGTGCCTGGATTCTAACAGGGGGCCCCGGGGAGCTGTTTTTT. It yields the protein CAWILTGGPGELFF.

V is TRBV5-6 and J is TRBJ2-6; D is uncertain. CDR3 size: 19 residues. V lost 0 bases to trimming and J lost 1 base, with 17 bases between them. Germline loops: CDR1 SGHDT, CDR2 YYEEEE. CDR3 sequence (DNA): TGTGCCAGCAGCTTGGTAGTCGGCAGAGGCTTATCTGGGGCCAACGTCCTGACTTTC. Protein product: CASSLVVGRGLSGANVLTF.

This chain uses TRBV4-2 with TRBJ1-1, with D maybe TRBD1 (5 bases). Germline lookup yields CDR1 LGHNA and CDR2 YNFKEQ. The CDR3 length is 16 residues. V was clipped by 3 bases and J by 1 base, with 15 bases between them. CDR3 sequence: CASSQSPTEPNTEAFF. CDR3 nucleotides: TGTGCCAGCAGCCAGAGCCCGACAGAACCGAACACTGAAGCTTTCTTT.

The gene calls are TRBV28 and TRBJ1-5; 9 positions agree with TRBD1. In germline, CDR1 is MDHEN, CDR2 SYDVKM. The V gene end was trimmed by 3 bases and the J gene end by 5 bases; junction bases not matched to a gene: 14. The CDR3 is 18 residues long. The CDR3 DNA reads TGTGCCAGCAGTTTCGGGCCGGGACAGGGAGGTCCTTATCAGCCCCAGCATTTT. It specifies CASSFGPGQGGPYQPQHF. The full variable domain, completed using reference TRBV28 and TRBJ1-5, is DVKVTQSSRYLVKRTGEKVFLECVQDMDHENMFWYRQDPGLGLRLIYFSYDVKMKEKGDIPEGYSVSREKKERFSLILESASTNQTSMYLCASSFGPGQGGPYQPQHFGDGTRLSIL.

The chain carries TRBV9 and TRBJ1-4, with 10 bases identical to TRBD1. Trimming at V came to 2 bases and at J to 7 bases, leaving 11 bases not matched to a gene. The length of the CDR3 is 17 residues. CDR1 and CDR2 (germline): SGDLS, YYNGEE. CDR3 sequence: CASSVGLRTGGGEKLFF. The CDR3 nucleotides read TGTGCCAGCAGCGTGGGCCTCCGGACAGGGGGAGGTGAAAAACTGTTTTTT.

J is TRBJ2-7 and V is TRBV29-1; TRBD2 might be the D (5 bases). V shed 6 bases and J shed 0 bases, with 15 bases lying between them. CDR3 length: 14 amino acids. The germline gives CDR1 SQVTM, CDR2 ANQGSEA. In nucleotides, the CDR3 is TGCAGCGTCTCCGGACTGAAGAGCTCCTACGAGCAGTACTTC. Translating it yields CSVSGLKSSYEQYF.

The CDR3 protein is CASSVGYGTGRVHNEQFF. The CDR3 DNA sequence: TGTGCCAGCAGCGTAGGATATGGGACAGGGAGAGTACACAATGAGCAGTTCTTC. V usage is TRBV9 and J usage is TRBJ2-1; 9 bases fit TRBD1. Germline V gene lookup returns CDR1 SGDLS and CDR2 YYNGEE. The CDR3 is 18 amino acids. After removal of 0 bases from V and 5 bases from J, the junction contained 12 bases not matched to a gene.

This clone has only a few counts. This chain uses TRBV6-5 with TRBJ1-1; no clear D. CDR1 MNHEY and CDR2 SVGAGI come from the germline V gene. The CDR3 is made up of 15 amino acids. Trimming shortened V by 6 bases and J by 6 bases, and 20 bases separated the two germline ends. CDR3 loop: CASRDTTRVTAEAFF. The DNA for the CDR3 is TGTGCCAGCAGAGATACGACGAGGGTTACCGCTGAAGCTTTCTTT.

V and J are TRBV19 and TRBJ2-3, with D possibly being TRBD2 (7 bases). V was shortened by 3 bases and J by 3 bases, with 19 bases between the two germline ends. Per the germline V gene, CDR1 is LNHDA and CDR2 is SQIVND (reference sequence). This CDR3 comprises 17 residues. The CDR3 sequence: CASSIPRGRLGTDTQYF. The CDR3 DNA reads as TGTGCCAGTAGTATTCCGCGGGGGCGCCTGGGGACAGATACGCAGTATTTT.

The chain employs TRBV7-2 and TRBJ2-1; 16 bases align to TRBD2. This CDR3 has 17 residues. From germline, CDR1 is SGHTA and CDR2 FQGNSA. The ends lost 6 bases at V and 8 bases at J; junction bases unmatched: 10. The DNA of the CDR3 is TGTGCCAGCAGGTTTTCGGGGACTAGCGGGGGGGCCGATGAGCAGTTCTTC. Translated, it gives CASRFSGTSGGADEQFF.

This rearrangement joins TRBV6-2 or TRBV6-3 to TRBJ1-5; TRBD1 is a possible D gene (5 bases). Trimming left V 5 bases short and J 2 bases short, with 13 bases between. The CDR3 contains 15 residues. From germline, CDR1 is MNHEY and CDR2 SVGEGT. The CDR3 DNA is TGTGCCAGCAGTAACGGGGGTTTCGGCAATCAGCCCCAGCATTTT. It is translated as CASSNGGFGNQPQHF.

Here the CDR3 DNA reads TGTGCCAGCAGCCCAGTGAGGGGGTCCCAAGAGACCCAGTACTTC. Translating gives CASSPVRGSQETQYF. This rearrangement joins TRBV7-9 to TRBJ2-5; a weak D match, TRBD1 (6 bases). The V gene's germline CDR1 is SEHNR and CDR2 FQNEAQ (reference sequence). CDR3 size: 15 residues. Trimming took 5 bases from V and 1 from J, leaving 14 bases between them.

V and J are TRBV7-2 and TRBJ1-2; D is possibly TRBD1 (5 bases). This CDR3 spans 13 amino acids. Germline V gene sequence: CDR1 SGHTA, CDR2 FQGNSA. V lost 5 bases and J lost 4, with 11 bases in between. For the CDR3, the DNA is TGTGCCAGCAGCAGCAGGGAAGGCTATGGCTACACCTTC. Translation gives CASSSREGYGYTF.

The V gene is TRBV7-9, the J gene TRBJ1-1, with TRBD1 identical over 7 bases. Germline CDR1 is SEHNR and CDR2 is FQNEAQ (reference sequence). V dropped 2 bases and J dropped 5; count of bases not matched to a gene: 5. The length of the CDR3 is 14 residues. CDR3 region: CASSLIRGSTEAFF. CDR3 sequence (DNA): TGTGCCAGCAGCTTAATCAGGGGGAGTACTGAAGCTTTCTTT.

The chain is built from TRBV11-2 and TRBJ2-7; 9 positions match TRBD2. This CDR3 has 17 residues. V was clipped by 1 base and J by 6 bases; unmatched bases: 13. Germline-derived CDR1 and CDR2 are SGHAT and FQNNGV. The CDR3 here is CASSLGLSPAGGPEQYF. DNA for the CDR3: TGTGCCAGCAGCTTAGGGCTCTCTCCAGCGGGGGGCCCCGAGCAGTACTTC.

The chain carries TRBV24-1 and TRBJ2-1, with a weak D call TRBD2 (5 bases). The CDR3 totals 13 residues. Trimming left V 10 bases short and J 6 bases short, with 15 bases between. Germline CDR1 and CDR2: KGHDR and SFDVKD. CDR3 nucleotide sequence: TGTGCCACTGGGAAAGTAGGACTCAATGAGCAGTTCTTC. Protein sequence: CATGKVGLNEQFF.

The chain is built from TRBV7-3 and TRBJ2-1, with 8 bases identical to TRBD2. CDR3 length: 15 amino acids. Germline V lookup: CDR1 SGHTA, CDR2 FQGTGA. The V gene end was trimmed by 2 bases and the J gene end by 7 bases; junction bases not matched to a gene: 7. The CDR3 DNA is TGTGCCAGCAGCTTACCGGGACTAGAGGGGAATGAGCAGTTCTTC. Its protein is CASSLPGLEGNEQFF.

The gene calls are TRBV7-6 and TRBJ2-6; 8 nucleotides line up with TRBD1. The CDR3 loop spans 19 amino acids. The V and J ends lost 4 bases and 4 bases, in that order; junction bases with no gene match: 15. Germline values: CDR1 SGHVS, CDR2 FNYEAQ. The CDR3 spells CASSSRTGTGGLGANVLTF. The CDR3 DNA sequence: TGTGCCAGCAGCTCGAGAACCGGGACAGGTGGACTAGGGGCCAACGTCCTGACTTTC. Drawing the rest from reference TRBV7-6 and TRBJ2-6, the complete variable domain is GAGVSQSPRYKVTKRGQDVALRCDPISGHVSLYWYRQALGQGPEFLTYFNYEAQQDKSGLPNDRFSAERPEGSISTLTIQRTEQRDSAMYRCASSSRTGTGGLGANVLTFGAGSRLTVL.

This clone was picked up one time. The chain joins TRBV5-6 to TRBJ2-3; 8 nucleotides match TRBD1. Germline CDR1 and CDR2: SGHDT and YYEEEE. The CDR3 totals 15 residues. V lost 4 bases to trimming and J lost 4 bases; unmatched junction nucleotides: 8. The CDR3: CASSPSDRAPDTQYF. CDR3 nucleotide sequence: TGTGCCAGCAGCCCCTCGGACAGGGCCCCAGATACGCAGTATTTT.

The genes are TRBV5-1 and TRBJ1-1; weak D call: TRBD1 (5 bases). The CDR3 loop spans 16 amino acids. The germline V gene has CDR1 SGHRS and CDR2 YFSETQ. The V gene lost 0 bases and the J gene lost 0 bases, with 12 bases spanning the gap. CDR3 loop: CASSLAAGTLNTEAFF. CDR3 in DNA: TGCGCCAGCAGCTTGGCCGCGGGGACTCTGAACACTGAAGCTTTCTTT. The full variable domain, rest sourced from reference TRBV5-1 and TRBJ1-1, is KAGVTQTPRYLIKTRGQQVTLSCSPISGHRSVSWYQQTPGQGLQFLFEYFSETQRNKGNFPGRFSGRQFSNSRSEMNVSTLELGDSALYLCASSLAAGTLNTEAFFGQGTRLTVV.

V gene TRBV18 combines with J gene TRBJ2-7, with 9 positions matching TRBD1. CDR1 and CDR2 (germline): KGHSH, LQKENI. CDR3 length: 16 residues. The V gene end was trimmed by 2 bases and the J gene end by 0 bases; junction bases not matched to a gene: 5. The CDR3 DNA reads TGTGCCAGCTCACCAAGGGACAGGGTTAGCTCCTACGAGCAGTACTTC. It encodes CASSPRDRVSSYEQYF.

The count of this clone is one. The CDR3, as DNA: TGTGCCAGCAGCCACCCGACAGGGCTTTATGGCTACACCTTC. Translated, it gives CASSHPTGLYGYTF. The V gene is TRBV5-4, the J gene TRBJ1-2, with TRBD1 matching over 7 bases. Germline V lookup: CDR1 SGHNT, CDR2 YYREEE (reference sequence). Trimming at V came to 4 bases and at J to 5 bases, leaving 8 bases not matched to a gene. The CDR3 totals 14 residues.

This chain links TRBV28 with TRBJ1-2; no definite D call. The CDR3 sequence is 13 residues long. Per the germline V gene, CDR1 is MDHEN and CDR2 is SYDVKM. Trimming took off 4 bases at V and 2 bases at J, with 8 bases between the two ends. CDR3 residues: CASSSPGNYGYTF. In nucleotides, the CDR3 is TGTGCCAGCAGTTCCCCGGGGAACTATGGCTACACCTTC.

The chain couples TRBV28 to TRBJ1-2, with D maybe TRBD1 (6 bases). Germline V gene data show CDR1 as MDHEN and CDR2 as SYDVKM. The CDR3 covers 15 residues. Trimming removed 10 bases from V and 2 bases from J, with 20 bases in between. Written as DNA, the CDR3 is TGTGCCATCCTTCGCCAGGGGCGACCAAACTATGGCTACACCTTC. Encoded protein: CAILRQGRPNYGYTF.

This chain's CDR3 is CATSRDRGPNNYGYTF. The DNA for the CDR3 is TGTGCCACCAGCAGAGATCGCGGGCCCAATAACTATGGCTACACCTTC. V is TRBV15 and J is TRBJ1-2, with D unresolved. Per germline, CDR1 LNHNV and CDR2 YYDKDF (reference sequence). V lost 0 bases, J lost 1 base, and 12 bases lay in between. The CDR3 extends over 16 amino acids. The full variable domain, in which reference TRBV15 and TRBJ1-2 provide the parts outside the CDR3, is DAMVIQNPRYQVTQFGKPVTLSCSQTLNHNVMYWYQQKSSQAPKLLFHYYDKDFNNEADTPDNFQSRRPNTSFCFLDIRSPGLGDTAMYLCATSRDRGPNNYGYTFGSGTRLTVV.

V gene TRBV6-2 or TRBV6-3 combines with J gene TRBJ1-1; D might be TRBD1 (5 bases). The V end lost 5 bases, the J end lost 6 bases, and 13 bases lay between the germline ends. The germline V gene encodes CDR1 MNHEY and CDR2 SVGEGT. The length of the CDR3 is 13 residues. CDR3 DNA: TGTGCCAGCAGTGGGGAAAGGGGCGCTGAAGCTTTCTTT. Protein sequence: CASSGERGAEAFF.

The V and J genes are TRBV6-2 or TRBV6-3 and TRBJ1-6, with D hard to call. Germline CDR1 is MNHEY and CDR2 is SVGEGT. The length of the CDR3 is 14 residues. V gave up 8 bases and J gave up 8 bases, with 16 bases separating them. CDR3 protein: CASRPTGPHSPLHF. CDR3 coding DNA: TGTGCCAGCCGCCCCACTGGGCCCCATTCACCCCTCCACTTT.

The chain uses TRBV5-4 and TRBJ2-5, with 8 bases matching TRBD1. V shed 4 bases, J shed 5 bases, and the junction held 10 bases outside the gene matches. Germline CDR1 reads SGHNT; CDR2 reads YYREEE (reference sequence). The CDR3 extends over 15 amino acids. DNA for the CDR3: TGTGCCAGCAGCCCCGGGGACAGGAGGTCGGAGACCCAGTACTTC. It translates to CASSPGDRRSETQYF.

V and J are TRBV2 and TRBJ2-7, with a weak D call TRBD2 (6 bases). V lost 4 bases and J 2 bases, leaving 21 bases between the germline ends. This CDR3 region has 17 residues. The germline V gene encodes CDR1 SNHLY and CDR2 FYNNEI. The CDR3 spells CASSVVLLAGGPYEQYF. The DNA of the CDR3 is TGTGCCAGCAGTGTTGTTTTGTTGGCCGGGGGACCCTACGAGCAGTACTTC.

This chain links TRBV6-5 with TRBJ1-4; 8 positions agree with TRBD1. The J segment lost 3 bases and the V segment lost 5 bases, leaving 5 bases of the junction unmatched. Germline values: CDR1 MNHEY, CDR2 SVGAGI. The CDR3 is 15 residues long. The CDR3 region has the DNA TGTGCCAGCAGTAATCCGGGACAGGCTAATGAAAAACTGTTTTTT. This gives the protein CASSNPGQANEKLFF.

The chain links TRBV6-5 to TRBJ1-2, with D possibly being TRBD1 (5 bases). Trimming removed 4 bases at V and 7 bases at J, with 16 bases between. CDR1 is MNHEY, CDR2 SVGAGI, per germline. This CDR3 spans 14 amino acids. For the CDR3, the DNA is TGTGCCAGCAGTTCCCAAGGGGAGGGAGGTGGCTACACCTTC. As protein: CASSSQGEGGGYTF.

The DNA of the CDR3 is TGTGCCAGCACCCGCGGGGGGACAGGGGGAGAGACCCAGTACTTC. Amino acid sequence: CASTRGGTGGETQYF. The chain uses TRBV11-3 and TRBJ2-5; 11 nucleotides agree with TRBD1. V lost 7 bases, J lost 4 bases, and 8 bases stayed unmatched. This CDR3 is 15 amino acids long. Per germline, CDR1 SGHNT and CDR2 YENEEA.